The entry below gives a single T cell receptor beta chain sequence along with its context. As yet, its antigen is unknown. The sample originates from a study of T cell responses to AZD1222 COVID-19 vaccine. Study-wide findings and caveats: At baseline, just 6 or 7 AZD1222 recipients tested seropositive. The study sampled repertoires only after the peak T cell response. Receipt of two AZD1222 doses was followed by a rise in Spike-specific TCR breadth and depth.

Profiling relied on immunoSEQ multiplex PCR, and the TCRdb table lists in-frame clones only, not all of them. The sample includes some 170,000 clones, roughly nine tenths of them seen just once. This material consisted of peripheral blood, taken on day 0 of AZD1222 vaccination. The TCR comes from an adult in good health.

The CDR3 is CASSPRTGANTEAFF. The DNA of the CDR3 is TGTGCCAGCAGTCCACGGACAGGGGCGAACACTGAAGCTTTCTTT. The chain links TRBV27 to TRBJ1-1; TRBD1 matches 9 bases. The V and J ends lost 5 bases and 1 base, in that order; junction bases with no gene match: 5. This CDR3 spans 15 amino acids. Germline-derived CDR1 and CDR2 are MNHEY and SMNVEV (reference sequence).